This T cell receptor beta chain came from a study of shared clonotypes between healthy human individuals. Study as a whole: CD4 naive cells filled three plates per donor, CD4 memory three, CD8 naive two and CD8 memory one.

Sequenced by immunoSEQ multiplex PCR; TCRdb stores in-frame clones only, minus some. The sample records under 2,000,000 clones, about 95% being singletons. This CDR3 spans 13 amino acids. Germline CDR1 is SEHNR and CDR2 is FQNEAQ (reference sequence). Deletions cut 6 bases from V and 6 bases from J, with 15 bases between. Terminally differentiated effector memory CD45RA+ cells were excluded from the naive CD8 cells, which were CD45RO-negative and positively selected for CCR7. In the case of this clone: Its antigen is still unknown.

Study results and caveats: Clonotype sharing across several donors was observed for about 4.8% of naive CD4 clonotypes.

Sequencing used naive CD8+ T cells sorted from blood. The chain employs TRBV7-9 and TRBJ2-7; TRBD1 might be the D (5 bases). This TCR derives from a man aged 18 to 30 in good health. CDR3 sequence: CASRTGSRTEQYF. The DNA of the CDR3 is TGTGCCAGCAGAACAGGCTCACGAACCGAGCAGTACTTC.